The 3 T cell receptor beta chains reported below all come from one sample, sequenced in a study of blood T cell repertoires in COVID-19. Measured with immunoSEQ multiplex PCR; TCRdb has only the in-frame clones, and not every one. Of under 250,000 clones listed, around 83% were seen once; the top ten hold 7% to 10%. The sequenced sample was peripheral blood. The receptors come from a woman in her fifties or sixties with acute or convalescent COVID-19.

The table lists this clone with many counts. This chain links TRBV28 with TRBJ2-7, with TRBD1 as a possible D gene (6 bases). Germline V gene lookup returns CDR1 MDHEN and CDR2 SYDVKM. The CDR3 has 15 residues. V dropped 6 bases and J dropped 3 bases, with 18 bases sitting between them. Written as DNA, the CDR3 is TGTGCCAGCAGAGCACCCCAGGGGCTCGGCTACGAGCAGTACTTC. Amino acids: CASRAPQGLGYEQYF.

The chain has TRBV18 and TRBJ2-3, with 8 bases lining up with TRBD2. The V and J ends lost 4 bases and 4 bases, in that order; junction bases with no gene match: 13. The CDR3 runs to 17 residues. CDR1 is KGHSH, CDR2 LQKENI, per germline. This CDR3 is CASSQPERGRISDTQYF. The DNA of the CDR3 is TGTGCCAGCTCACAACCGGAACGCGGGAGGATCTCAGATACGCAGTATTTT.

The V and J genes are TRBV7-2 and TRBJ2-1; 7 bases agree with TRBD2. This CDR3 region has 15 residues. CDR1 and CDR2 (germline): SGHTA, FQGNSA. J gave up 5 bases and V 1 base, and 5 bases lay outside the gene matches. The CDR3 bases are TGTGCCAGCAGCTTAGGTACTAGCGTTAACAATGAGCAGTTCTTC. The encoded protein is CASSLGTSVNNEQFF.